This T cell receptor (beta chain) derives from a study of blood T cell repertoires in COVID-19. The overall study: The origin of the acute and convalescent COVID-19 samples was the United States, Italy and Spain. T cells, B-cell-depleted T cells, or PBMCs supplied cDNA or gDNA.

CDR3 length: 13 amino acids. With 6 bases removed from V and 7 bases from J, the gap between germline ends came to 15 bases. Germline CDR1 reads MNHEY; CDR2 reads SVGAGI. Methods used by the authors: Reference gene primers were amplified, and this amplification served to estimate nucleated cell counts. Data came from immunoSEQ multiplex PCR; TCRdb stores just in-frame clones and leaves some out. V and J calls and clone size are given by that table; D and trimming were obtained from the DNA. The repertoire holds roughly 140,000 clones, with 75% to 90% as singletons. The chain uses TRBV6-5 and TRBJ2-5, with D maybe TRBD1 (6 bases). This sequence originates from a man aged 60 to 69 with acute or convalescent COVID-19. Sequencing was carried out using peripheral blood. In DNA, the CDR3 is TGTGCCAGCAGACGAGGACAGAAGGGGACCCAGTACTTC. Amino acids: CASRRGQKGTQYF.